One and the same sample provided the 13 T cell receptor beta chains below, sequenced in a study of T-cell memory formation after mild COVID-19. TCRdb processed the 5' RACE reads anew with MiXCR; each CDR3 protein has one entry. The repertoire consists of hundreds of thousands of distinct CDR3 sequences, with about 20% occurring once and the leading ten covering around 12%. The sequenced material came from PBMCs or a T cell subset sorted from them (not recorded which). The receptor source for this set is an adult woman who had mild COVID-19 (a few samples of this study predate the infection). Cell type and time point are not known.

This clonotype occurred a few times. This chain joins TRBV10-3 and TRBJ2-1; TRBD1 matches 9 bases. With 6 bases clipped from V and 6 bases from J, the junction kept 6 bases outside the gene matches. The CDR3 is 14 amino acids. Germline assignment: CDR1 ENHRY and CDR2 SYGVKD. CDR3 DNA sequence: TGTGCCATCAGAGGTGACAGGGGGGTCAATGAGCAGTTCTTC. Amino acids: CAIRGDRGVNEQFF.

V gene TRBV7-9 combines with J gene TRBJ1-1, with D hard to call. Deletions cut 5 bases from V and 5 bases from J, with 6 bases between. The CDR3 extends over 11 amino acids. The V gene's germline CDR1 is SEHNR and CDR2 FQNEAQ (reference sequence). This CDR3 reads CASSGSTEAFF. The CDR3 nucleotides are TGTGCCAGCAGCGGGAGTACTGAAGCTTTCTTT.

This clonotype has a single count. V usage is TRBV6-2 or TRBV6-3 and J usage is TRBJ1-5, with D tentatively TRBD1 (6 bases). Trimming removed 10 bases at V and 3 bases at J, with 13 bases between. Germline V CDR1 and CDR2: MNHEY, SVGEGT. The CDR3 loop spans 13 amino acids. The CDR3 is CATEDRYNQPQHF. The CDR3, as DNA: TGTGCCACCGAGGACAGATACAATCAGCCCCAGCATTTT.

In this sample, this clonotype turned up a few times. V is TRBV4-1 and J is TRBJ2-2, with a tentative D call TRBD1 (6 bases). The CDR3 consists of 15 residues. Germline V CDR1 and CDR2: MGHRA, YSYEKL. Trimming stripped 5 bases from V and 0 bases from J, with 10 bases between. The CDR3 nucleotides are TGCGCCAGCAGCGGGACAAGCGCGAACACCGGGGAGCTGTTTTTT. Its translation is CASSGTSANTGELFF.

J is TRBJ2-3 and V is TRBV19, with TRBD2 matching over 8 bases. The CDR3 has 16 residues. Germline CDR1 reads LNHDA; CDR2 reads SQIVND (reference sequence). V dropped 3 bases and J dropped 5; count of bases not matched to a gene: 10. CDR3 sequence reads: CASSISFGGGRDTQYF. CDR3 in DNA: TGTGCCAGTAGTATTTCGTTCGGGGGGGGTCGAGATACGCAGTATTTT.

The V call is TRBV10-3, the J call TRBJ1-1, with D uncertain. Germline lookup yields CDR1 ENHRY and CDR2 SYGVKD. Trimming took off 2 bases at V and 4 bases at J, with 8 bases between the two ends. This CDR3 spans 13 amino acids. CDR3 coding DNA: TGTGCCATCAGTGAGGGGATGAGCACTGAAGCTTTCTTT. Translating it yields CAISEGMSTEAFF.

In its sample, this clonotype was seen a few times. The chain links TRBV4-1 to TRBJ2-7, with 9 bases lining up with TRBD1. Germline CDR1 is MGHRA and CDR2 is YSYEKL. This CDR3 contains 15 residues. V shed 4 bases, J shed 6 bases, and the junction held 10 bases outside the gene matches. The CDR3 loop reads CASSPGDREFREQYF. CDR3 in DNA: TGCGCCAGCAGCCCAGGGGACAGGGAGTTCCGCGAGCAGTACTTC.

CDR3 sequence (DNA): TGTGCCAGCAGTTACTCGCCCAGCTCCTACAATGAGCAGTTCTTC. It translates to CASSYSPSSYNEQFF. The rearrangement uses TRBV27 and TRBJ2-1; D gene uncertain. Trimming stripped 4 bases from V and 0 bases from J, with 10 bases between. The germline V gene has CDR1 MNHEY and CDR2 SMNVEV (reference sequence). The CDR3 is 15 residues long.

The chain uses TRBV7-2 and TRBJ2-5, with D tentatively TRBD2 (7 bases). Trimming took off 4 bases at V and 5 bases at J, with 26 bases between the two ends. CDR3 length: 18 amino acids. The germline CDR1 and CDR2 sequences are SGHTA and FQGNSA. The CDR3 here is CASSSLRGAGSNRETQYF. CDR3 DNA sequence: TGTGCCAGCAGCTCTCTTCGGGGGGCCGGATCAAACCGGGAGACCCAGTACTTC.

A few counts support this clonotype. This chain joins TRBV5-1 and TRBJ1-5; 7 bases line up with TRBD1. Germline CDR1 and CDR2: SGHRS and YFSETQ. The junction had 4 bases not matched to a gene; V was cut back by 4 bases and J by 0 bases. The CDR3 loop spans 15 amino acids. The CDR3: CASSAGQSSNQPQHF. The DNA of the CDR3 is TGCGCCAGCAGCGCGGGACAGAGTAGCAATCAGCCCCAGCATTTT.

Only a few counts were recorded for this clonotype. The CDR3, as DNA: TGTGCCAGCAGCCGACTTGTGGGTACCGGGGAGCTGTTTTTT. Translating it yields CASSRLVGTGELFF. The gene calls are TRBV14 and TRBJ2-2, with D unclear. This CDR3 is built from 14 residues. The germline V gene has CDR1 SGHDN and CDR2 FVKESK. Trimming cost V 4 bases and J 5 bases, with 11 bases left between them.

This clonotype was seen a handful of times. The chain joins TRBV30 to TRBJ2-7; 8 bases align to TRBD2. The CDR3 is made up of 14 amino acids. With 4 bases clipped from V and 5 bases from J, the junction kept 10 bases outside the gene matches. Germline CDR1 GTSNPN, CDR2 SVGIG (reference sequence). CDR3 loop: CAWMIREGMNEQYF. The CDR3 nucleotides read TGTGCCTGGATGATACGGGAGGGCATGAACGAGCAGTACTTC. Looking up the rest from reference TRBV30 and TRBJ2-7 gives the full variable domain: SQTIHQWPATLVQPVGSPLSLECTVEGTSNPNLYWYRQAAGRGLQLLFYSVGIGQISSEVPQNLSASRPQDRQFILSSKKLLLSDSGFYLCAWMIREGMNEQYFGPGTRLTVT.

This clonotype was seen a few times. The gene calls are TRBV6-2 or TRBV6-3 and TRBJ2-2; 14 nucleotides line up with TRBD2. The trim removed 5 bases at V and 1 base at J, leaving 3 bases unmatched. CDR1 MNHEY and CDR2 SVGEGT come from the germline V gene. The CDR3 has 17 amino acids. The CDR3 is CASSKGLAGENTGELFF. CDR3 nucleotides: TGTGCCAGCAGTAAGGGACTAGCGGGGGAGAACACCGGGGAGCTGTTTTTT.